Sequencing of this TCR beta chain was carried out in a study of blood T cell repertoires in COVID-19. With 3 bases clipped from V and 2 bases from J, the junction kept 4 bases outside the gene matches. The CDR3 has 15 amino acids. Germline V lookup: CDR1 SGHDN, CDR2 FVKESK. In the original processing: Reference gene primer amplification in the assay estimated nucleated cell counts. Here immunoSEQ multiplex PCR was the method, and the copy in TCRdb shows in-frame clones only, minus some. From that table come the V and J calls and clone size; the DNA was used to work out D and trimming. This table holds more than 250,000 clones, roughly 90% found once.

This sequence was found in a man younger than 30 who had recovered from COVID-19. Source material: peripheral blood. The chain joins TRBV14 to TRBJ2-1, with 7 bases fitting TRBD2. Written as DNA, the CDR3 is TGTGCCAGCAGCCAGATTAGCGGGCCCTACAATGAGCAGTTCTTC. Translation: CASSQISGPYNEQFF.